These T cell receptor beta chains were read from a single sample in a study of shared clonotypes between healthy human individuals. Repertoires were generated with immunoSEQ multiplex PCR, while TCRdb's copy carries only in-frame clones and drops some. The table lists some 1 million clones, about 80% of them singletons. Sequenced: memory CD4+ T cells sorted from blood. The receptors were sampled from a man aged 18 to 29 in good health. The CDR3 runs from the conserved cysteine through the conserved F or W. A D gene is named only where the DNA matches it firmly. Size is stated for part of the rows, as once, few or many counts, or as a class when the clone is expanded.

J: TRBJ2-1
size: .
D: .
V: TRBV11-3
DNA: TGTGCCAGCAGCTTAGATGGGCCCCCGCGCGATGAGCAGTTCTTC
CDR3: CASSLDGPPRDEQFF

J: TRBJ2-1
size: .
D: .
V: TRBV27
DNA: TGTGCCAGCAGTTTAGGGGGCGGGATGACTCAGTTCTTC
CDR3: CASSLGGGMTQFF

J: TRBJ2-1
size: .
D: .
V: TRBV30
DNA: TGTGCCTGGAGAATCGACTCCAGCTCCTACAATGAGCAGTTCTTC
CDR3: CAWRIDSSSYNEQFF

J: TRBJ2-5
size: .
D: .
V: TRBV10-2
DNA: TGCGCCAGCAGTGTCGGGAGTTTGGAGACCCAGTACTTC
CDR3: CASSVGSLETQYF

J: TRBJ1-6
size: .
D: TRBD1
V: TRBV10-3
DNA: TGTGCCATCAAAAGACAGGGTGGCTATAATTCACCCCTCCACTTT
CDR3: CAIKRQGGYNSPLHF

J: TRBJ1-5
size: once
D: .
V: TRBV27
DNA: TGTGCCAGCAGTTCGACGACCAATCAGCCCCAGCATTTT
CDR3: CASSSTTNQPQHF

J: TRBJ2-7
size: .
D: .
V: TRBV6-1
DNA: TGTGCCAGCAGTGAACAGCCGGACAGCCTCTACGAGCAGTACTTC
CDR3: CASSEQPDSLYEQYF

J: TRBJ1-6
size: .
D: .
V: TRBV4-3
DNA: TGCGCCAGCAGCCAAGCGGGCACTGGGTCACCCCTCCACTTT
CDR3: CASSQAGTGSPLHF

J: TRBJ2-2
size: .
D: .
V: TRBV7-9
DNA: TGTGCCAGCAGCTTAGAGGGCACCGGGGAGCTGTTTTTT
CDR3: CASSLEGTGELFF

J: TRBJ2-3
size: .
D: .
V: TRBV11-2
DNA: TGTGCCAGCAGCTTAGGGGGCGGACCGACAGATACGCAGTATTTT
CDR3: CASSLGGGPTDTQYF

J: TRBJ2-5
size: .
D: TRBD2
V: TRBV5-1
DNA: TGCGCCAGCAGCTTGGAAGGGAGAACTAGCGGGGCCCGGGAGACCCAGTACTTC
CDR3: CASSLEGRTSGARETQYF

J: TRBJ1-1
size: .
D: .
V: TRBV7-2
DNA: TGTGCCAGCAGCCCTGGGACATTCTTGACTGAAGCTTTCTTT
CDR3: CASSPGTFLTEAFF

J: TRBJ2-2
size: few
D: .
V: TRBV30
DNA: TGTGCCTGGAAGCCCGGCCGGGGGACCGGGGAGCTGTTTTTT
CDR3: CAWKPGRGTGELFF

J: TRBJ2-7
size: .
D: TRBD1
V: TRBV5-6
DNA: TGTGCCAGCAGCTTAGGGACAGGGGGCATCTACGAGCAGTACTTC
CDR3: CASSLGTGGIYEQYF

J: TRBJ2-7
size: .
D: TRBD2
V: TRBV2
DNA: TGTGCCAGCGGGACGTGGACTAGCGGGAGCGAGCAGTACTTC
CDR3: CASGTWTSGSEQYF

J: TRBJ2-1
size: few
D: TRBD1
V: TRBV20-1
DNA: TGCAGTGCGAGGGGACAGGGTTTAAGGTTCTTC
CDR3: CSARGQGLRFF

J: TRBJ1-2
size: .
D: .
V: TRBV5-1
DNA: TGCGCCAGCAGCTTGGGGCAGGCCTTGGGAGGCTACACCTTC
CDR3: CASSLGQALGGYTF